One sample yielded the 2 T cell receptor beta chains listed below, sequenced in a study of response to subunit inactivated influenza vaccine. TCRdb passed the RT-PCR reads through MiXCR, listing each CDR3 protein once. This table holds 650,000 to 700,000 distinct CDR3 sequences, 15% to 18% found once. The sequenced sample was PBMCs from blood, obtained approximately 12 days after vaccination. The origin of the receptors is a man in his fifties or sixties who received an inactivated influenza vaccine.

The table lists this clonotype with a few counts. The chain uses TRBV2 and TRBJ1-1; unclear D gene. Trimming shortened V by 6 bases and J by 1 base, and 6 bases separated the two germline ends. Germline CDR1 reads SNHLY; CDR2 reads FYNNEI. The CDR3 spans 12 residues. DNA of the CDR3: TGTGCCAGCAGGCTCAAGAACACTGAAGCTTTCTTT. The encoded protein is CASRLKNTEAFF. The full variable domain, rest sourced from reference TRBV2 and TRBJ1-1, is EPEVTQTPSHQVTQMGQEVILRCVPISNHLYFYWYRQILGQKVEFLVSFYNNEISEKSEIFDDQFSVERPDGSNFTLKIRSTKLEDSAMYFCASRLKNTEAFFGQGTRLTVV.

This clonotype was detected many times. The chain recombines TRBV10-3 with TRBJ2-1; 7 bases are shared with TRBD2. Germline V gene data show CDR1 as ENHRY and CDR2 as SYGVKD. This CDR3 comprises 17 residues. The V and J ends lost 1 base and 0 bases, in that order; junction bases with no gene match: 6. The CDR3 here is CAISEFGGTNSYNEQFF. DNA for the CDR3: TGTGCCATCAGTGAGTTTGGGGGGACTAACTCCTACAATGAGCAGTTCTTC.